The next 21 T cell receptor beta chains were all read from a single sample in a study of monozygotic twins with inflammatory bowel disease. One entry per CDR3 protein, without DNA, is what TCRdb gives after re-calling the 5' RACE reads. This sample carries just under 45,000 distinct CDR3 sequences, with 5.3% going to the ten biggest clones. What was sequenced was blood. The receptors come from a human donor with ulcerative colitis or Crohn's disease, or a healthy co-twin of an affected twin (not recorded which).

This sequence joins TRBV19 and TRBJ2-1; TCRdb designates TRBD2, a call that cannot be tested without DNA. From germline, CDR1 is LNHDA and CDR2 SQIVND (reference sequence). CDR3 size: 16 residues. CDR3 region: CASSIEASGGLNEQFF.

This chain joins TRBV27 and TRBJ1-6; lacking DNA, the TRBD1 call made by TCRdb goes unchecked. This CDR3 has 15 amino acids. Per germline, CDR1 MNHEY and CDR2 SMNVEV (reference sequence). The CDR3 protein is CASSLSDRADSPLHF.

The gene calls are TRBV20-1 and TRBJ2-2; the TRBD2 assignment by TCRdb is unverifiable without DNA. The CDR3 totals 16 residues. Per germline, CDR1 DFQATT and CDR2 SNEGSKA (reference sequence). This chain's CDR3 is CSARGGRLLNTGELFF.

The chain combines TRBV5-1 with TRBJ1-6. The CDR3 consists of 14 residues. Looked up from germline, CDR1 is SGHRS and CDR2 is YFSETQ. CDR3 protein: CASSLAEGISPLHF.

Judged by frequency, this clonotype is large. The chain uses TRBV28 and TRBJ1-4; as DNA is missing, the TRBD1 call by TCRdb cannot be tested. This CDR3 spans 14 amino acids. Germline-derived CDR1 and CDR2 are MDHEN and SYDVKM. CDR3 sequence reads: CASSDSPTNEKLFF. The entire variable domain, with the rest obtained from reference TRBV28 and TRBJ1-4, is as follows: DVKVTQSSRYLVKRTGEKVFLECVQDMDHENMFWYRQDPGLGLRLIYFSYDVKMKEKGDIPEGYSVSREKKERFSLILESASTNQTSMYLCASSDSPTNEKLFFGSGTQLSVL.

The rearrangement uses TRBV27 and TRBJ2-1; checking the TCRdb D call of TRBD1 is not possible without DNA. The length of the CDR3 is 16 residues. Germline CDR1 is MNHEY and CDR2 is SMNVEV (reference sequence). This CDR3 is CASSRFNPGRNNEQFF.

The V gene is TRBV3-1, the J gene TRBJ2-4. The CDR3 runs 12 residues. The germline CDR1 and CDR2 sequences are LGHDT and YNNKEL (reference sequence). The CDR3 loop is CASSQDKNIQYF.

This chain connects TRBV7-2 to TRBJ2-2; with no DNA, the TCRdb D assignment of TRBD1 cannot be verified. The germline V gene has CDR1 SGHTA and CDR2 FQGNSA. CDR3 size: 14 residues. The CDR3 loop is CASSSQGTGGELFF.

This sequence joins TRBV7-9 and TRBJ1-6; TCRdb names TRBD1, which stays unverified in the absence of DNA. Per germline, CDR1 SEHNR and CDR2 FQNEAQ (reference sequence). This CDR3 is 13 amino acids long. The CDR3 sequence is CASSSLTGSPLHF.

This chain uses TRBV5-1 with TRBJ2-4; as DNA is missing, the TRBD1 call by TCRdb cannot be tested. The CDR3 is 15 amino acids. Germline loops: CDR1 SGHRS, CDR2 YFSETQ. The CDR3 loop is CASSLGAGFLNIQYF. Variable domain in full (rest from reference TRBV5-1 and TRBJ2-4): KAGVTQTPRYLIKTRGQQVTLSCSPISGHRSVSWYQQTPGQGLQFLFEYFSETQRNKGNFPGRFSGRQFSNSRSEMNVSTLELGDSALYLCASSLGAGFLNIQYFGAGTRLSVL.

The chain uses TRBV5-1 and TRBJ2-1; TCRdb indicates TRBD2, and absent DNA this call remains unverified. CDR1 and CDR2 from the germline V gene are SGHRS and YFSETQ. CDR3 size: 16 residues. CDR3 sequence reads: CASSRTGTSGGYEQFF.

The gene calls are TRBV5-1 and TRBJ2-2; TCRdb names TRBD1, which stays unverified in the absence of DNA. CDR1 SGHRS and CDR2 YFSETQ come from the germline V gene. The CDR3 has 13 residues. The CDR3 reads CASTRGGPGELFF.

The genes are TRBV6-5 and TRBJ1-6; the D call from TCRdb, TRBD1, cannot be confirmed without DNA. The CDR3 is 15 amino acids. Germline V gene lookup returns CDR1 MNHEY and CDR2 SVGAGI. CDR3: CASSYSPDPSSPLHF.

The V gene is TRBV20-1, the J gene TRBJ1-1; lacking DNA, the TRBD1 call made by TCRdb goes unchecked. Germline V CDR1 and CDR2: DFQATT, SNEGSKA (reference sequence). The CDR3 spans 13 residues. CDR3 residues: CSAGTGLNTEAFF.

This chain's CDR3 is CATSDWDNQPQHF. The V and J genes are TRBV19 and TRBJ1-5. Germline CDR1 LNHDA, CDR2 SQIVND (reference sequence). The CDR3 consists of 13 residues.

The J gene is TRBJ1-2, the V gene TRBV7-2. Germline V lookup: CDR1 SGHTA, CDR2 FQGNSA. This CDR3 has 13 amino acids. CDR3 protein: CASSPPPIYGYTF.

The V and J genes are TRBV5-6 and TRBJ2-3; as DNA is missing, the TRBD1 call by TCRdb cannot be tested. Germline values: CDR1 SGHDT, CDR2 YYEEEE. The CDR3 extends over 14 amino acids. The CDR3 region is CASSAGQYTDTQYF.

The CDR3 loop reads CATSPMEGQGRVTQYF. V is TRBV24-1 and J is TRBJ2-5; TCRdb's assignment of TRBD1 cannot be checked, as there is no DNA. The CDR3 spans 16 residues. CDR1 KGHDR and CDR2 SFDVKD come from the germline V gene.

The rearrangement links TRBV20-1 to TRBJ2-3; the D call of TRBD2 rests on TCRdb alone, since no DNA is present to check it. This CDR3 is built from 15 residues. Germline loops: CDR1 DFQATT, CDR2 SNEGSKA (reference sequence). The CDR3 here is CSARGLAGGVDTQYF.

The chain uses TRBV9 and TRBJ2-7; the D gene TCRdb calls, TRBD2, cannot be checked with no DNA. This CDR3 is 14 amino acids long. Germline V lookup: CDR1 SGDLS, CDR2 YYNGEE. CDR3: CASSPQPSNYEQYF.

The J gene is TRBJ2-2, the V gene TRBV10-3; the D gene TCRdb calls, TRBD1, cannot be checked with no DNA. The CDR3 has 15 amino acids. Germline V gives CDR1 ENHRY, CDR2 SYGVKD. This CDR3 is CAISMGQENTGELFF.